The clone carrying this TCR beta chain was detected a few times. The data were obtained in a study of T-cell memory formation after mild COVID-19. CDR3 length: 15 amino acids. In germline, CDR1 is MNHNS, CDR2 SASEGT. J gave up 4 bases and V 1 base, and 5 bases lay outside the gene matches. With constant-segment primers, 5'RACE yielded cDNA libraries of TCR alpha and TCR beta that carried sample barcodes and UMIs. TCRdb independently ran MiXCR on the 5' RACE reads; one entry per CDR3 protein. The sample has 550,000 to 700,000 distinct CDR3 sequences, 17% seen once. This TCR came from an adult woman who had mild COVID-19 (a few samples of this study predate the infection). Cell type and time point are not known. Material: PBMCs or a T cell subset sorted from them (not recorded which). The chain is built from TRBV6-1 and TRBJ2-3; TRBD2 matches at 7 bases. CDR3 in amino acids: CASSEEGLVPDTQYF. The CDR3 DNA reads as TGTGCCAGCAGTGAAGAAGGACTAGTGCCAGATACGCAGTATTTT.